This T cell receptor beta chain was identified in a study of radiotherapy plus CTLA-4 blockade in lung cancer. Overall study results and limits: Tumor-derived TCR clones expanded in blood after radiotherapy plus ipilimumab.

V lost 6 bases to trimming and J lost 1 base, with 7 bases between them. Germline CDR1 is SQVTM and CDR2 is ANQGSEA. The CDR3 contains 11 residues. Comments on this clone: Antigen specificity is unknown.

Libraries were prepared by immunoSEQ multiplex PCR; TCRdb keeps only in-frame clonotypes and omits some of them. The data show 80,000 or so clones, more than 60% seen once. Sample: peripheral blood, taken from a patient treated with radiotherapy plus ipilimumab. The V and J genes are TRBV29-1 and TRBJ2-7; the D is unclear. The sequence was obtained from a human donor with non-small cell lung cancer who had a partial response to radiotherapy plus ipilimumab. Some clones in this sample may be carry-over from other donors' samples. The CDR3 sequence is CSVGSSYEQYF. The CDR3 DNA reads TGCAGCGTCGGGTCGTCCTACGAGCAGTACTTC.